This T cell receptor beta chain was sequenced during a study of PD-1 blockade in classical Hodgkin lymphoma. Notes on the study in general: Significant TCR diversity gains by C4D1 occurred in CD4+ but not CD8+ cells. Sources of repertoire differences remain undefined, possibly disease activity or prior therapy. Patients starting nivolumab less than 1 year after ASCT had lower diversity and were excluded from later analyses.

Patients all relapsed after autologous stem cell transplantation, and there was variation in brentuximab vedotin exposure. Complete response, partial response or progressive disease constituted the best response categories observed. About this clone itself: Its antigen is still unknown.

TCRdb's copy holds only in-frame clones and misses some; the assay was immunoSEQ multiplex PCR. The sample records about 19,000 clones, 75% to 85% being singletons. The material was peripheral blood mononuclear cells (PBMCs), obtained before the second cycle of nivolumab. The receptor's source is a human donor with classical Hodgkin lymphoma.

The CDR3 DNA reads as TGTGCCAGCAGCTTGTTTATACAAGGACCGTATTCACCCCTCCACTTT. The encoded protein is CASSLFIQGPYSPLHF. The chain recombines TRBV5-4 with TRBJ1-6; no clear D. The CDR3 spans 16 residues. CDR1 is SGHNT, CDR2 YYREEE, per germline (reference sequence). V was cut by 1 base and J by 8 bases, with 16 bases left in between.